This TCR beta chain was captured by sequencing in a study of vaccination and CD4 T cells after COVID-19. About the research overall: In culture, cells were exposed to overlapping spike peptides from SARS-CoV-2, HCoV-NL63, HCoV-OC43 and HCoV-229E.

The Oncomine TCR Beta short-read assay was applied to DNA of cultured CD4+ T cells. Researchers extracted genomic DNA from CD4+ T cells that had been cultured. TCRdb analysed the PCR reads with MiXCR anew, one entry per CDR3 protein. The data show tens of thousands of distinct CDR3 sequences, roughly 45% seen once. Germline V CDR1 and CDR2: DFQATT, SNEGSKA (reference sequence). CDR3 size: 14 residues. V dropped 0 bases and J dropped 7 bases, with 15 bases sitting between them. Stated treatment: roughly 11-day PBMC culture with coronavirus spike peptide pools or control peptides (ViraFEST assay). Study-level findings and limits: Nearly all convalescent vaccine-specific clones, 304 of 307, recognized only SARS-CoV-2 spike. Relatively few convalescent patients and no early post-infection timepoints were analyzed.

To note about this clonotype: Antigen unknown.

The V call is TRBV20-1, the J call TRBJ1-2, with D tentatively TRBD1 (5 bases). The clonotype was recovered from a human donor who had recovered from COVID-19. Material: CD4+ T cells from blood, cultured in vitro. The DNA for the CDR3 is TGCAGTGCTAGAGATCCGGGGGGAGGAGGTGGCTACACCTTC. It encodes CSARDPGGGGGYTF.